This TCR beta chain is from a study of blood T cells in healthy people across ages. Findings and limits, study-wide: Unknown CMV status may confound age-related changes in expanded clones.

There are a few counts of this clonotype. Its antigen remains unidentified. Through a sample-barcoded 5' primer and a J-beta primer mix, a second PCR was run for about 7 to 12 cycles. Template switching added a 12-random-nucleotide identifier to every cDNA molecule. All samples gave at least 2.5 million CDR3-containing paired-end reads. TCRdb recomputed calls from the 5' RACE reads with MiXCR, one row per CDR3 protein. The data hold roughly 1 million distinct CDR3 sequences, with under 30% observed a single time. This CDR3 is built from 13 residues. Trimming removed 4 bases from V and 4 bases from J, with 11 bases in between. The V gene's germline CDR1 is DFQATT and CDR2 SNEGSKA (reference sequence). The same data also contributed to another study, on T cells of mothers and their children.

The chain recombines TRBV20-1 with TRBJ1-3, with a possible D match to TRBD1 (5 bases). The receptor's source is a girl aged 2 to 10 in good health. The sample taken for sequencing was blood. For the CDR3, the DNA is TGCAGTGCTACTCCAGGGTTCGGAAACACCATATATTTT. Residues: CSATPGFGNTIYF.